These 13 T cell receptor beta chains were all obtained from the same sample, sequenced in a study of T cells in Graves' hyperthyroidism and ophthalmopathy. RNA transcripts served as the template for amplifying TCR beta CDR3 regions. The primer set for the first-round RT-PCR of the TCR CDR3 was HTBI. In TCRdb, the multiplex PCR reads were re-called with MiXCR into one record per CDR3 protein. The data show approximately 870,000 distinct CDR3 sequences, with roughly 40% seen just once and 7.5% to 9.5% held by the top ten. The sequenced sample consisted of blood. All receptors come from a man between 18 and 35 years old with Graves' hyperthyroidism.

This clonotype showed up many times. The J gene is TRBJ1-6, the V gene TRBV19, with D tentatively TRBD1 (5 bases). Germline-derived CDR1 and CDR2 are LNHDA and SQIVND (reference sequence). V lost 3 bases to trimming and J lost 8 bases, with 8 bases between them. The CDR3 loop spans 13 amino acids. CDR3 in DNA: TGTGCCAGTAGTATGACGACAGATTCACCCCTCCACTTT. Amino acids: CASSMTTDSPLHF.

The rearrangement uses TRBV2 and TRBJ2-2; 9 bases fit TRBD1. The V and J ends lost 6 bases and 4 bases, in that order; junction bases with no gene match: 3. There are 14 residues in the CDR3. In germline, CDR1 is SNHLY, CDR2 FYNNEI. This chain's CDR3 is CASRWGQGTGELFF. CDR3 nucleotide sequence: TGTGCCAGCAGATGGGGACAGGGCACCGGGGAGCTGTTTTTT.

CDR3 DNA sequence: TGCGCCAGCAGCTTGGCCGGGACAGGGGTCTATGGCTACACCTTC. Amino acid sequence: CASSLAGTGVYGYTF. The chain uses TRBV5-1 and TRBJ1-2; 10 positions agree with TRBD1. Germline CDR1 is SGHRS and CDR2 is YFSETQ. The CDR3 has 15 residues. V shed 0 bases and J 4 bases; nucleotides not matched to a gene: 3.

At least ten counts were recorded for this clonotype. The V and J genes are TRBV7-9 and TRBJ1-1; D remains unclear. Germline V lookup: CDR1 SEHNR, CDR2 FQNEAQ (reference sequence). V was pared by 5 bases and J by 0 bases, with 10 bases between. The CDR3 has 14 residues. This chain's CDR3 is CASSLQSMNTEAFF. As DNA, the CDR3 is TGTGCCAGCAGCCTACAGAGCATGAACACTGAAGCTTTCTTT. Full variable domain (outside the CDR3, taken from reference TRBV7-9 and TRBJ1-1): DTGVSQNPRHKITKRGQNVTFRCDPISEHNRLYWYRQTLGQGPEFLTYFQNEAQLEKSRLLSDRFSAERPKGSFSTLEIQRTEQGDSAMYLCASSLQSMNTEAFFGQGTRLTVV.

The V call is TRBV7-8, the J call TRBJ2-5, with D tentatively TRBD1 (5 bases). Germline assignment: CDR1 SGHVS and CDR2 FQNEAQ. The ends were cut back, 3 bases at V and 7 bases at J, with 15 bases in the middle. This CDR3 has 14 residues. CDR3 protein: CASSLGQAFGTQYF. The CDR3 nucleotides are TGTGCCAGCAGCTTGGGGCAGGCTTTTGGGACCCAGTACTTC. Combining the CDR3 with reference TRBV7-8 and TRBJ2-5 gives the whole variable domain GAGVSQSPRYKVAKRGQDVALRCDPISGHVSLFWYQQALGQGPEFLTYFQNEAQLDKSGLPSDRFFAERPEGSVSTLKIQRTQQEDSAVYLCASSLGQAFGTQYFGPGTRLLVL.

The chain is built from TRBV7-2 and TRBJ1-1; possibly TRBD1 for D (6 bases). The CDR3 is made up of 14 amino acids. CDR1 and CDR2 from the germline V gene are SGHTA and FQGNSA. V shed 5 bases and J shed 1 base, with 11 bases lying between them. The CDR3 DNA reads TGTGCCAGCAGCGTCCCGGGACAGAACACTGAAGCTTTCTTT. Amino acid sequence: CASSVPGQNTEAFF.

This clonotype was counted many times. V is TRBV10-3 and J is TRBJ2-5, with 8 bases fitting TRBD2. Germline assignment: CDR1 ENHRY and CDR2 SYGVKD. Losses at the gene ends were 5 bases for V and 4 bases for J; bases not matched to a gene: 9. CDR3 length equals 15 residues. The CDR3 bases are TGTGCCATCAGTCCAGGAGCGGGAGTAGGAGAGACCCAGTACTTC. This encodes CAISPGAGVGETQYF.

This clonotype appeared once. CDR3 in DNA: TGTGCCAGCAGGGGGGAATACCACAACTACGAGCAGTACTTC. Residues: CASRGEYHNYEQYF. J is TRBJ2-7 and V is TRBV2, with D possibly being TRBD1 or TRBD2 (5 bases each). CDR1 is SNHLY and CDR2 is FYNNEI in the germline V gene. The V gene lost 6 bases and the J gene lost 3 bases, with 15 bases spanning the gap. The CDR3 is made up of 14 amino acids.

DNA for the CDR3: TGTGCCATCAGTGCCCAGGATAATTCACCCCAGCATTTT. It translates to CAISAQDNSPQHF. V and J are TRBV10-3 and TRBJ1-5; D is ambiguous. The germline gives CDR1 ENHRY, CDR2 SYGVKD. Trimming shortened V by 4 bases and J by 10 bases, and 14 bases separated the two germline ends. This CDR3 is 13 amino acids long.

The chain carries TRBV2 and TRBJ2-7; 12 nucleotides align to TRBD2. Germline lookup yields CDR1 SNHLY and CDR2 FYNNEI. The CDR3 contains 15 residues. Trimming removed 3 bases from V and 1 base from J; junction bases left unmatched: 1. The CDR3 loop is CASSETSGGSYEQYF. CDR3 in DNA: TGTGCCAGCAGTGAGACTAGCGGGGGATCCTACGAGCAGTACTTC.

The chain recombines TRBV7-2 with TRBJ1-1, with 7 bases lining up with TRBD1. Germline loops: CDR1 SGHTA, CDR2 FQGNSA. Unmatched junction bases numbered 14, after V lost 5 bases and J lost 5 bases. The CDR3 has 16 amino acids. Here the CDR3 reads CASSQTGTFQRTEAFF. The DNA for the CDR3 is TGTGCCAGCAGCCAGACAGGGACATTTCAGCGTACTGAAGCTTTCTTT.

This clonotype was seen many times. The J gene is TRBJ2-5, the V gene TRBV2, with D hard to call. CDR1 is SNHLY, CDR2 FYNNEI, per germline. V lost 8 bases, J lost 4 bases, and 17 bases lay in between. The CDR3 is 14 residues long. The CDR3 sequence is CASESTELVETQYF. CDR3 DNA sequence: TGTGCCAGCGAGTCGACGGAGCTGGTAGAGACCCAGTACTTC.

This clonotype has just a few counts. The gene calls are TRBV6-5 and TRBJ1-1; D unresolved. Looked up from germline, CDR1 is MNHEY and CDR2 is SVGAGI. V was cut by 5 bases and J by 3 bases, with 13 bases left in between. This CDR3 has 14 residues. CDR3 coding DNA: TGTGCCAGCAGTAACGACAATTGGGACACTGAAGCTTTCTTT. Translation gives CASSNDNWDTEAFF.